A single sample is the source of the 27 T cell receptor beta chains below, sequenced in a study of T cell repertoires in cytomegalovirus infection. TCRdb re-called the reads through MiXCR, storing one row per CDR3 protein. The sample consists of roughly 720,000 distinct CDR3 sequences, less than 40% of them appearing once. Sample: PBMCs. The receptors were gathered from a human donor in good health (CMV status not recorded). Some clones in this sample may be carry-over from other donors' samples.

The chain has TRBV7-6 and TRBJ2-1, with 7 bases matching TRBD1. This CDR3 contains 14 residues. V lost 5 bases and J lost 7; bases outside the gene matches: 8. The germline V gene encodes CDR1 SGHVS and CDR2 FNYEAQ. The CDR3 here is CASSVSGGINEQFF. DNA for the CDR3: TGTGCCAGCAGCGTATCAGGGGGAATAAATGAGCAGTTCTTC.

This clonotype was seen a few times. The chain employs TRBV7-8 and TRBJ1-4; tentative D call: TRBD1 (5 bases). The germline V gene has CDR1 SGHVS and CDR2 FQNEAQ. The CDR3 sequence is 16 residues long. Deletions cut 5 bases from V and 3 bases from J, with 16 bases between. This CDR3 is CASSPGSRGSNEKLFF. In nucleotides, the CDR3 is TGTGCCAGCAGCCCTGGGTCTAGGGGCTCTAATGAAAAACTGTTTTTT.

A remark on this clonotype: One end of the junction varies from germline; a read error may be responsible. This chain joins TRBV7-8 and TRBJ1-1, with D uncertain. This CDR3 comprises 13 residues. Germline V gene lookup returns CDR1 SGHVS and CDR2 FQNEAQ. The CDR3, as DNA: TGTGCCAGCAGCTTAGGCGGTGGCACTGAATCTTTCTTT. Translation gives CASSLGGGTESFF.

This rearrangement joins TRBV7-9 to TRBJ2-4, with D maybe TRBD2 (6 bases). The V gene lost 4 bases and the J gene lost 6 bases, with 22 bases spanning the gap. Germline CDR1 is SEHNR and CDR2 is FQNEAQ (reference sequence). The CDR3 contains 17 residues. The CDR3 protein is CASSSQAGFGGRNIQYF. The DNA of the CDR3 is TGTGCCAGCAGCTCCCAGGCGGGATTCGGCGGTCGAAACATTCAGTACTTC.

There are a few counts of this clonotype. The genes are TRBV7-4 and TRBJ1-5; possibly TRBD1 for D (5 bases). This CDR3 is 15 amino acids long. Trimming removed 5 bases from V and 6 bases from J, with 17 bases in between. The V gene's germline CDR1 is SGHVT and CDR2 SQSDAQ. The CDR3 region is CASSPGASVGQPQHF. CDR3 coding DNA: TGTGCCAGCAGCCCCGGGGCCTCAGTCGGTCAGCCCCAGCATTTT.

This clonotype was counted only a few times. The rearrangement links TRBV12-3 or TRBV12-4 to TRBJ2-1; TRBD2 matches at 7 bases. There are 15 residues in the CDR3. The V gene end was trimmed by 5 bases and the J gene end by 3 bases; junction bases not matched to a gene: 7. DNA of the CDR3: TGTGCCAGCAGTCGAGCGGGAACCAACTACAATGAGCAGTTCTTC. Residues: CASSRAGTNYNEQFF.

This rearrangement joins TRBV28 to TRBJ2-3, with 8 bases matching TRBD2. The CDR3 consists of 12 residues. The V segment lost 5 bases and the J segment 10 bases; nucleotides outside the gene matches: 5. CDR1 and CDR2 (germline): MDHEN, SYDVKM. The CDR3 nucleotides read TGTGCCAGCAGTCGGCCAGCGGGGGCGCAGTATTTT. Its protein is CASSRPAGAQYF.

CDR3 sequence reads: CASSPIVQGGIYEQYF. The CDR3 bases are TGTGCCAGCAGCCCTATCGTACAGGGCGGTATATACGAGCAGTACTTC. The rearrangement uses TRBV11-2 and TRBJ2-7; perhaps TRBD1 as D (6 bases). The length of the CDR3 is 16 residues. Germline CDR1 is SGHAT and CDR2 is FQNNGV. Trimming took off 5 bases at V and 4 bases at J, with 21 bases between the two ends.

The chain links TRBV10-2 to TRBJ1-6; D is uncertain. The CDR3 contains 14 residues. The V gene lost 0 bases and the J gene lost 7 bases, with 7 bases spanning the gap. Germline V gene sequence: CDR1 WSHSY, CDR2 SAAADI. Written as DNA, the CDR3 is TGCGCCAGCAGTGAGTCAAGCCGAAATTCACCCCTCCACTTT. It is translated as CASSESSRNSPLHF.

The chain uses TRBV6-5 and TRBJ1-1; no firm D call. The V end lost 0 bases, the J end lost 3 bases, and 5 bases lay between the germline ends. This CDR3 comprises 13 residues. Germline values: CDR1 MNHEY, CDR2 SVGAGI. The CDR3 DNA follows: TGTGCCAGCAGTTACTCGATCGACACTGAAGCTTTCTTT. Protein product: CASSYSIDTEAFF.

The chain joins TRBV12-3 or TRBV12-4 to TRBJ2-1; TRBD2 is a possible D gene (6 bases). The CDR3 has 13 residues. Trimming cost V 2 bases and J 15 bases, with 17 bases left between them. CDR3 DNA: TGTGCCAGCAGTTTAATGTCGGCGGGAAATCTGTTCTTC. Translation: CASSLMSAGNLFF.

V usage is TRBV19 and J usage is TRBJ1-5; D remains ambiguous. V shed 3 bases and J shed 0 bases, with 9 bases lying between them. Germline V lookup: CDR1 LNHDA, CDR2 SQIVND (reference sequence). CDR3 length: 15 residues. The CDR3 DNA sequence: TGTGCCAGTAGTATGGGCGGTGTTAGCAATCAGCCCCAGCATTTT. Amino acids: CASSMGGVSNQPQHF.

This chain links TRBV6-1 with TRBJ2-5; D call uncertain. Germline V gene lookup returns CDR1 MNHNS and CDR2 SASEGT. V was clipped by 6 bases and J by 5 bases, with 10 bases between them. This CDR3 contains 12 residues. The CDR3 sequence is CASSGTRETQYF. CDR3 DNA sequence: TGTGCCAGCAGCGGAACTCGCGAGACCCAGTACTTC.

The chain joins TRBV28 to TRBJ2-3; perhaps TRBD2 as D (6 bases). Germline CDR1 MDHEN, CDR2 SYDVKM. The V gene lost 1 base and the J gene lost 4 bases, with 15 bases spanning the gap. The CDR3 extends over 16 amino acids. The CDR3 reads CASSLSSGRMADTQYF. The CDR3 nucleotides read TGTGCCAGCAGTTTATCTTCCGGGAGAATGGCAGATACGCAGTATTTT.

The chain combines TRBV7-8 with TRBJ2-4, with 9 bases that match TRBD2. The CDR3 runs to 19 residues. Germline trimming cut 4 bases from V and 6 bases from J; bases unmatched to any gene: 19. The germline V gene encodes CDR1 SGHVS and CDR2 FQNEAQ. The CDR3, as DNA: TGTGCCAGCAGCTCACCCCCGGGGAGTAGCGGGAGAGAAGTAAACATTCAGTACTTC. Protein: CASSSPPGSSGREVNIQYF.

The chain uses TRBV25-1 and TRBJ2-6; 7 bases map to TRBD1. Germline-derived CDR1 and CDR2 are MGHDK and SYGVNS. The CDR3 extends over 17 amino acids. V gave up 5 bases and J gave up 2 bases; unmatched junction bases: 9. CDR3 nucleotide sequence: TGTGCCAGCAGTCCGGGGACAGACCGCCCTGGGGCCAACGTCCTGACTTTC. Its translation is CASSPGTDRPGANVLTF.

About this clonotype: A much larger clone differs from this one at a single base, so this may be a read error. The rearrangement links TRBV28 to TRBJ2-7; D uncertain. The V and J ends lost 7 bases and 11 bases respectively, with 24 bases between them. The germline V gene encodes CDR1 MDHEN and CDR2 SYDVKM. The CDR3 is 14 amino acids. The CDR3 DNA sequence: TGTGCCAGCACCCCTGAACTGGAGCTTGCTGAGAAGTACTTC. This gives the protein CASTPELELAEKYF.

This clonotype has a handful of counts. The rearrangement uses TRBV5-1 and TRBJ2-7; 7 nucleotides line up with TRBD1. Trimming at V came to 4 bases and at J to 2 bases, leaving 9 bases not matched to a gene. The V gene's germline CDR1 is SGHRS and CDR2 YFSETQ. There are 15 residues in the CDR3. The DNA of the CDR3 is TGCGCCAGCAGCGTGGGACGGGACAGACCCTACGAGCAGTACTTC. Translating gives CASSVGRDRPYEQYF.

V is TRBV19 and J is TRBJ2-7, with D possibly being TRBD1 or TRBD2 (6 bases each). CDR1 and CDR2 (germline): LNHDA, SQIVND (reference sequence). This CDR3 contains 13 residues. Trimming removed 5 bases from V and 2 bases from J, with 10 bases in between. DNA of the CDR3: TGTGCCAGTAGTGCGGGACACCCCTACGAGCAGTACTTC. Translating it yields CASSAGHPYEQYF.

In DNA form, the CDR3 reads TGTGCCAGCAGTTTAACGGCGGCCGCCTACAATGAGCAGTTCTTC. This codes for CASSLTAAAYNEQFF. The chain joins TRBV12-3 or TRBV12-4 to TRBJ2-1; no clear D gene. Trimming removed 2 bases from V and 2 bases from J, with 10 bases in between. The length of the CDR3 is 15 residues.

The CDR3 DNA reads TGTGCCAGCAGCCCCGGGGGGTTGGCGACGGCCGGGGAGCTGTTTTTT. Protein sequence: CASSPGGLATAGELFF. The chain joins TRBV7-9 to TRBJ2-2; TRBD2 aligns across 7 bases. V lost 5 bases to trimming and J lost 6 bases; unmatched junction nucleotides: 12. The CDR3 runs to 16 residues. From germline, CDR1 is SEHNR and CDR2 FQNEAQ (reference sequence).

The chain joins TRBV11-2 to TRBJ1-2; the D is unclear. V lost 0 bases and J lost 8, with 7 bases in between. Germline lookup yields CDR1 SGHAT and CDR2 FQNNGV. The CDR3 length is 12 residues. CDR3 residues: CASSLDRHGYTF. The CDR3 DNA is TGTGCCAGCAGCTTAGACAGGCACGGCTACACCTTC.

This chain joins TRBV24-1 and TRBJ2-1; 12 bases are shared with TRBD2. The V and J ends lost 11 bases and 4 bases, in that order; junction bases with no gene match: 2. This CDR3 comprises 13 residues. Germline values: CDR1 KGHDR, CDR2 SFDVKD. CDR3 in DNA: TGTGCCATAGGACTAGCGGGATACAATGAGCAGTTCTTC. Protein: CAIGLAGYNEQFF.

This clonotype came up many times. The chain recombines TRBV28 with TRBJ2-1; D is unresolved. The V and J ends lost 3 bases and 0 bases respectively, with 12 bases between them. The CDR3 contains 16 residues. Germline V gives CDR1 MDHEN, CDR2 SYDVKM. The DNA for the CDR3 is TGTGCCAGCAGTTTGTCGTTGTCTAGCTCCTACAATGAGCAGTTCTTC. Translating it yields CASSLSLSSSYNEQFF. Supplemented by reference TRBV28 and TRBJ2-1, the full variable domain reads DVKVTQSSRYLVKRTGEKVFLECVQDMDHENMFWYRQDPGLGLRLIYFSYDVKMKEKGDIPEGYSVSREKKERFSLILESASTNQTSMYLCASSLSLSSSYNEQFFGPGTRLTVL.

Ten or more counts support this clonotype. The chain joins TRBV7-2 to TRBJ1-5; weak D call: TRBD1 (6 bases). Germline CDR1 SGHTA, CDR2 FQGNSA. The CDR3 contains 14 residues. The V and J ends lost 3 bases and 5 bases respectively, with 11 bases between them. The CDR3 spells CASSFRGFDQPQHF. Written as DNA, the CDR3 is TGTGCCAGCAGCTTTAGGGGGTTCGATCAGCCCCAGCATTTT.

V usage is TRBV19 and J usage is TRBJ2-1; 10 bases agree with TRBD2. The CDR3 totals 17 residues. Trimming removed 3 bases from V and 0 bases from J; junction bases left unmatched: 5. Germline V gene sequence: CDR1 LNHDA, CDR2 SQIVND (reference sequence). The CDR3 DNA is TGTGCCAGTAGTATTGTACTAGCGGGGTCCTCCTACAATGAGCAGTTCTTC. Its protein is CASSIVLAGSSYNEQFF. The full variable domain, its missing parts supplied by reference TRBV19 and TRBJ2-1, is DGGITQSPKYLFRKEGQNVTLSCEQNLNHDAMYWYRQDPGQGLRLIYYSQIVNDFQKGDIAEGYSVSREKKESFPLTVTSAQKNPTAFYLCASSIVLAGSSYNEQFFGPGTRLTVL.

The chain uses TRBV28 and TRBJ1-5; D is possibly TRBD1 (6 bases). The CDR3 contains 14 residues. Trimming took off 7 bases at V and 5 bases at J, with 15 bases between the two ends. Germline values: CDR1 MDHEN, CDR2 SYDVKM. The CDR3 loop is CASNVQGYDQPQHF. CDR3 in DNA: TGTGCCAGCAACGTACAGGGATACGATCAGCCCCAGCATTTT.